One sample yielded the 4 T cell receptor beta chains listed below, sequenced in a study of Graves' ophthalmopathy and Graves' hyperthyroidism. Amplification targeted the TCR beta CDR3 regions, with RNA transcripts as the source material. HTBI primers served in a first-round RT-PCR, which a second-round multiplex PCR followed. TCRdb recomputed calls from the multiplex PCR reads with MiXCR, one row per CDR3 protein. The data hold about 740,000 distinct CDR3 sequences, with 35% to 50% observed a single time. The sample taken for sequencing was peripheral blood. Receptors originate from an adult man with Graves' ophthalmopathy.

With regard to this clonotype: Since a much larger clone is just one base distant, this may be a read error. This chain links TRBV7-8 with TRBJ1-2; D not certain. CDR3 length: 15 residues. Germline loops: CDR1 SGHVS, CDR2 FQNEAQ. CDR3 in amino acids: CASSLAGKTNYGHTF. CDR3 bases: TGTGCCAGCAGCTTAGCTGGGAAGACTAACTATGGCCACACCTTC.

The chain links TRBV29-1 to TRBJ2-1, with D uncertain. The germline gives CDR1 SQVTM, CDR2 ANQGSEA. The CDR3 is 11 amino acids. V was clipped by 4 bases and J by 3 bases, with 4 bases between them. DNA for the CDR3: TGCAGCGTTGCCCACTACAATGAGCAGTTCTTC. It is translated as CSVAHYNEQFF.

This clonotype was counted ten times or more. The J gene is TRBJ1-2, the V gene TRBV7-9; no clear D. The CDR3 loop spans 14 amino acids. Germline loops: CDR1 SEHNR, CDR2 FQNEAQ (reference sequence). Trimming shortened V by 1 base and J by 7 bases, and 13 bases separated the two germline ends. The chain's CDR3 is CASSLGRAGIGYTF. Here the CDR3 DNA reads TGTGCCAGCAGCTTAGGGCGCGCTGGTATTGGCTACACCTTC.

This clonotype occurred a few times. The chain combines TRBV5-6 with TRBJ2-7; D perhaps matches TRBD1 (5 bases). Germline values: CDR1 SGHDT, CDR2 YYEEEE. Trimming pared 3 bases from V and 5 bases from J, leaving 18 bases between. The length of the CDR3 is 15 residues. Here the CDR3 DNA reads TGTGCCAGCAGCTCGCGGTACCCTGGCAGGGACGAGCAGTACTTC. Its protein product is CASSSRYPGRDEQYF. Complete variable domain (other parts from reference TRBV5-6 and TRBJ2-7): DAGVTQSPTHLIKTRGQQVTLRCSPKSGHDTVSWYQQALGQGPQFIFQYYEEEERQRGNFPDRFSGHQFPNYSSELNVNALLLGDSALYLCASSSRYPGRDEQYFGPGTRLTVT.